These 3 T cell receptor beta chains were all obtained from the same sample, sequenced in a study of cytomegalovirus exposure and HLA in healthy donors. PCR employed 60 Vbeta and 13 Jbeta primers. Assay: immunoSEQ multiplex PCR; the TCRdb copy retains only in-frame clones and omits some. The sample carries roughly 100,000 clones, 65% to 80% recorded once. The sequenced material came from PBMCs. These receptors all come from a male donor in good health and CMV-seronegative.

The CDR3 coding sequence is TGCAGTGCTACCCTTCTTCAGGAAGCTTTCTTT. Residues: CSATLLQEAFF. The chain carries TRBV20-1 and TRBJ1-1; D remains ambiguous. The CDR3 spans 11 residues. Germline CDR1 reads DFQATT; CDR2 reads SNEGSKA (reference sequence). V was pared by 4 bases and J by 8 bases, with 11 bases between.

The chain employs TRBV11-1 and TRBJ2-6; 13 bases map to TRBD2. J gave up 3 bases and V 4 bases, and 6 bases lay outside the gene matches. The length of the CDR3 is 18 residues. Germline CDR1 is SGHAT and CDR2 is FQDESV (reference sequence). DNA for the CDR3: TGTGCCAGCAGCTCCCGGACTAGCGGGAGTGGTGGGGCCAACGTCCTGACTTTC. Amino acids: CASSSRTSGSGGANVLTF.

The chain combines TRBV29-1 with TRBJ1-2; 7 bases agree with TRBD1. After removal of 5 bases from V and 3 bases from J, the junction contained 3 bases not matched to a gene. The CDR3 loop spans 12 amino acids. Looked up from germline, CDR1 is SQVTM and CDR2 is ANQGSEA. The CDR3 DNA reads TGCAGCGTTAGACAGGGAGACTATGGCTACACCTTC. It specifies CSVRQGDYGYTF.